The 12 T cell receptor beta chains below all came from one sample that was sequenced in a study of T cells in Graves' hyperthyroidism and ophthalmopathy. Amplified TCR beta CDR3 regions derived from RNA transcripts. The HTBI set primed first-round TCR CDR3 RT-PCR. One entry per CDR3 protein, called by TCRdb with MiXCR from the multiplex PCR reads. Of approximately 270,000 distinct CDR3 sequences detected, 13% to 15% appear once; the ten largest clones hold about 14%. The sequenced sample consisted of blood. The receptors shown here come from a woman between 40 and 50 years old with Graves' hyperthyroidism that later progressed to Graves' ophthalmopathy.

This clonotype was detected many times. The rearrangement uses TRBV12-3 or TRBV12-4 and TRBJ2-7; no clear D gene. The CDR3 extends over 15 amino acids. The V gene lost 1 base and the J gene lost 1 base, with 11 bases spanning the gap. CDR3 sequence: CASSLGGISSYEQYF. CDR3 nucleotide sequence: TGTGCCAGCAGTTTAGGTGGAATATCTTCCTACGAGCAGTACTTC.

This clonotype appeared many times. The chain is built from TRBV20-1 and TRBJ2-7, with D perhaps TRBD1 (5 bases). Trimming shortened V by 1 base and J by 3 bases, and 13 bases separated the two germline ends. Looked up from germline, CDR1 is DFQATT and CDR2 is SNEGSKA (reference sequence). The CDR3 totals 14 residues. The CDR3 nucleotides are TGCAGTGCTAGAGCTGACGTAGGGGACTACGAGCAGTACTTC. This gives the protein CSARADVGDYEQYF.

In this sample, this clonotype turned up a few times. A clone one base away is much larger, so this may be a read error. The genes are TRBV7-3 and TRBJ2-1; D call uncertain. The V gene lost 2 bases and the J gene lost 4 bases, with 12 bases spanning the gap. This CDR3 is built from 15 residues. Germline V lookup: CDR1 SGHTA, CDR2 FQGTGA. CDR3 in DNA: TGTGCCAGCAGCTTAGCCCGACAAGCTTACAATGAGCAGTTCTTC. This translates into CASSLARQAYNEQFF.

The table lists this clonotype with many counts. This chain joins TRBV28 and TRBJ2-4; 10 bases map to TRBD1. The CDR3 length is 16 residues. Germline V gene sequence: CDR1 MDHEN, CDR2 SYDVKM. The trim removed 5 bases at V and 11 bases at J, leaving 15 bases unmatched. CDR3: CASSPRTGTGELLQYF. The CDR3, as DNA: TGTGCCAGCAGTCCGCGGACCGGGACAGGGGAACTACTTCAGTACTTC.

At least ten counts were recorded for this clonotype. The chain carries TRBV6-1 and TRBJ2-3; 12 nucleotides match TRBD2. Unmatched junction bases numbered 4, after V lost 6 bases and J lost 3 bases. The CDR3 extends over 15 amino acids. The germline V gene encodes CDR1 MNHNS and CDR2 SASEGT. The chain's CDR3 is CASRQLAGGTDTQYF. For the CDR3, the DNA is TGTGCCAGCAGGCAGCTAGCGGGAGGGACAGATACGCAGTATTTT.

This clonotype was detected ten times or more. The genes are TRBV2 and TRBJ2-3; the D is unclear. CDR1 is SNHLY, CDR2 FYNNEI, per germline. The CDR3 has 17 residues. Trimming stripped 7 bases from V and 1 base from J, with 21 bases between. The CDR3: CASTRPYGDKGTDTQYF. The DNA of the CDR3 is TGTGCCAGCACACGGCCCTATGGTGATAAGGGCACAGATACGCAGTATTTT.

In its sample, this clonotype was seen many times. This chain connects TRBV28 to TRBJ2-3, with D possibly being TRBD2 (5 bases). This CDR3 is 14 amino acids long. Deletions cut 3 bases from V and 6 bases from J, with 13 bases between. Germline V CDR1 and CDR2: MDHEN, SYDVKM. The CDR3 nucleotides are TGTGCCAGCAGTTTGGGAGTGGAAACGGATACGCAGTATTTT. Amino acid sequence: CASSLGVETDTQYF.

This clonotype was detected ten times or more. The rearrangement uses TRBV28 and TRBJ2-1; perhaps D is TRBD1 or TRBD2 (5 bases each). The CDR3 is 14 residues long. The germline V and J ends were trimmed by 2 bases and 6 bases, with 11 bases remaining between them. In germline, CDR1 is MDHEN, CDR2 SYDVKM. The CDR3 DNA reads TGTGCCAGCAGTTTAAGGGACCCGGGCAATGAGCAGTTCTTC. This encodes CASSLRDPGNEQFF.

V is TRBV7-8 and J is TRBJ1-1; 9 positions agree with TRBD1. The CDR3 has 16 residues. The germline gives CDR1 SGHVS, CDR2 FQNEAQ. The junction had 7 bases not matched to a gene; V was cut back by 5 bases and J by 0 bases. CDR3 loop: CASSKGQGTVNTEAFF. CDR3 sequence (DNA): TGTGCCAGCAGCAAAGGACAGGGGACCGTGAACACTGAAGCTTTCTTT.

This clonotype was counted at least ten times. The rearrangement uses TRBV20-1 and TRBJ2-1, with D possibly matching TRBD2 (5 bases). This CDR3 is built from 13 residues. V was trimmed by 3 bases and J by 9 bases, leaving 15 bases between them. The germline V gene encodes CDR1 DFQATT and CDR2 SNEGSKA (reference sequence). The DNA of the CDR3 is TGCAGTGCTAGCGGCGAATTGGCGGGTGAGCAGTTCTTC. Its translation is CSASGELAGEQFF.

This clonotype was observed a few times. The chain uses TRBV19 and TRBJ2-7; 12 bases line up with TRBD1. The V and J ends lost 6 bases and 5 bases, in that order; junction bases with no gene match: 8. The CDR3 runs 15 residues. CDR1 is LNHDA and CDR2 is SQIVND in the germline V gene (reference sequence). CDR3 DNA: TGTGCCAGTAGCCGGGACAGGGGGCAATCCCACGAGCAGTACTTC. Its translation: CASSRDRGQSHEQYF.

For this clonotype: This may be a read error: a much more frequent sequence differs by one nucleotide. This chain's CDR3 is CASSRQGATEAFF. Written as DNA, the CDR3 is TGTGCCAGCAGTAGACAGGGGGCAACTGAAGCTTTCTTT. The V and J genes are TRBV2 and TRBJ1-1; 10 nucleotides match TRBD1. This CDR3 spans 13 amino acids. Germline V gives CDR1 SNHLY, CDR2 FYNNEI. V shed 5 bases and J 5 bases; nucleotides not matched to a gene: 2.